The source of this T cell receptor (beta chain) is a study of human T cells and chemical hapten exposure. TCRdb processed the RACE reads anew with MiXCR; each CDR3 protein has one entry. The repertoire consists of more than 150,000 distinct CDR3 sequences, with around 30% occurring once and the leading ten covering approximately 3%. This clonotype showed up just a few times. Trimming removed 5 bases from V and 0 bases from J, with 4 bases in between. Germline V lookup: CDR1 GTSNPN, CDR2 SVGIG (reference sequence). CDR3 length: 11 amino acids. Time point given: pre-sensitization, week 0. Treatment meaning: therapeutic diphenylcyclopropenone sensitization with weekly scalp DPC.

The TCR comes from a woman under 40 with alopecia areata. Some clones in this sample may be carry-over from other donors' samples. The rearrangement links TRBV30 to TRBJ1-1; D unresolved. Sequencing used whole blood, obtained in connection with sensitization to the hapten diphenylcyclopropenone (DPC). The CDR3: CAWGMNTEAFF. The CDR3 DNA sequence: TGTGCCTGGGGGATGAACACTGAAGCTTTCTTT. Full variable domain (rest looked up from reference TRBV30 and TRBJ1-1): SQTIHQWPATLVQPVGSPLSLECTVEGTSNPNLYWYRQAAGRGLQLLFYSVGIGQISSEVPQNLSASRPQDRQFILSSKKLLLSDSGFYLCAWGMNTEAFFGQGTRLTVV.